The 24 T cell receptor beta chains reported below all come from one sample, sequenced in a study of blood T cells in healthy people across ages. The use of a sample-barcoded 5' primer and a J-beta primer mix characterized a second PCR of about 7 to 12 cycles. TCRdb reprocessed the 5' RACE reads via MiXCR and lists one record per CDR3 protein. Counted here are 600,000 or so distinct CDR3 sequences, around 20% occurring once; the ten biggest clones make up more than 3%. Sequences were obtained from blood. The receptors were sampled from a man between 70 and 80 years old in good health.

V is TRBV10-3 and J is TRBJ1-2; 9 bases map to TRBD1. Trimming cost V 7 bases and J 2 bases; bases outside gene matches: 5. Germline-derived CDR1 and CDR2 are ENHRY and SYGVKD. The length of the CDR3 is 14 residues. Written as DNA, the CDR3 is TGTGCCATCACCTTGGGACAGGGAAACTATGGCTACACCTTC. Protein: CAITLGQGNYGYTF.

This rearrangement joins TRBV3-1 to TRBJ2-7; unclear D gene. Germline V gene sequence: CDR1 LGHDT, CDR2 YNNKEL (reference sequence). This CDR3 has 14 residues. Trimming removed 2 bases at V and 4 bases at J, with 12 bases between. CDR3 in DNA: TGTGCCAGCAGCCAATATCTCTCGGCGTACGAGCAGTACTTC. Translation: CASSQYLSAYEQYF.

This clonotype was found a few times. The chain joins TRBV6-5 to TRBJ2-4, with TRBD1 identical over 7 bases. The CDR3 loop spans 15 amino acids. V lost 5 bases to trimming and J lost 7 bases; unmatched junction nucleotides: 11. From germline, CDR1 is MNHEY and CDR2 SVGAGI. The CDR3 is CASSPRTGAQNIQYF. The CDR3 nucleotides are TGTGCCAGCAGTCCCCGAACAGGGGCTCAGAACATTCAGTACTTC.

The chain has TRBV2 and TRBJ2-5; tentative D call: TRBD2 (6 bases). Near its end, the DNA agrees better with TRBJ2-1, so the J call may be wrong. CDR1 SNHLY and CDR2 FYNNEI come from the germline V gene. The CDR3 runs 13 residues. CDR3 amino acids: CASSVKRDNEQFF. The CDR3 bases are TGTGCCAGCAGCGTGAAGCGGGACAATGAGCAGTTCTTC.

The chain joins TRBV12-3 or TRBV12-4 to TRBJ2-3; 8 bases fit TRBD2. The CDR3 is made up of 14 amino acids. J lost 2 bases, V lost 7 bases, and 5 bases had no gene match. In DNA form, the CDR3 reads TGTGCCAGCACCGTAGCGGGGTCCACAGATACGCAGTATTTT. Amino acids: CASTVAGSTDTQYF.

This clonotype was observed a handful of times. The CDR3 sequence: CAIRGGLTGGDGYTF. For the CDR3, the DNA is TGTGCCATCAGGGGGGGCTTGACAGGGGGCGACGGCTACACCTTC. This rearrangement joins TRBV10-3 to TRBJ1-2; 10 bases line up with TRBD1. CDR1 ENHRY and CDR2 SYGVKD come from the germline V gene. V was pared by 6 bases and J by 8 bases, with 12 bases of the junction left unmatched. The CDR3 runs 15 residues.

This chain uses TRBV5-1 with TRBJ2-5, with no clear D. V lost 1 base and J lost 2, with 6 bases in between. This CDR3 has 13 residues. Germline V CDR1 and CDR2: SGHRS, YFSETQ. The CDR3 sequence: CASSLSIQETQYF. CDR3 DNA sequence: TGCGCCAGCAGCTTGTCCATTCAAGAGACCCAGTACTTC.

This clonotype was detected only a few times. The chain has TRBV2 and TRBJ1-1; D is uncertain. V was clipped by 8 bases and J by 1 base, with 8 bases between them. There are 12 residues in the CDR3. CDR1 SNHLY and CDR2 FYNNEI come from the germline V gene. The CDR3 DNA sequence: TGTGCCAGCCGACGGACGAACACTGAAGCTTTCTTT. Residues: CASRRTNTEAFF.

The rearrangement links TRBV19 to TRBJ1-4, with a possible D match to TRBD1 (6 bases). The V and J ends lost 4 bases and 4 bases respectively, with 13 bases between them. This CDR3 region has 15 residues. Germline CDR1 and CDR2: LNHDA and SQIVND (reference sequence). The CDR3 coding sequence is TGTGCCAGTAGTACGCGGGACATAGGTAATGAAAAACTGTTTTTT. Its translation: CASSTRDIGNEKLFF.

This clonotype was recorded once. The chain has TRBV11-2 and TRBJ2-5; TRBD2 aligns across 7 bases. This CDR3 spans 15 amino acids. V shed 0 bases, J shed 5 bases, and the junction held 6 bases outside the gene matches. Germline assignment: CDR1 SGHAT and CDR2 FQNNGV. Here the CDR3 reads CASSLDGGKFETQYF. The CDR3, as DNA: TGTGCCAGCAGCTTAGACGGGGGGAAGTTCGAGACCCAGTACTTC.

This clonotype has a handful of counts. The gene calls are TRBV21-1 and TRBJ2-5. TRBV21-1 is marked as a pseudogene. This CDR3 comprises 14 residues. The CDR3 DNA follows: TGTGCCAGCAGCAATTGGGCAGGCCAAGAGACCCAGTACTTC. Amino acids: CASSNWAGQETQYF.

This clonotype was counted a few times. The chain has TRBV29-1 and TRBJ2-5; the D gene is possibly TRBD2 (5 bases). V lost 2 bases and J 4 bases, leaving 11 bases between the germline ends. The CDR3 sequence is 13 residues long. CDR1 SQVTM and CDR2 ANQGSEA come from the germline V gene. CDR3 DNA: TGCAGCGTTGAACGAGGGATCCGAGAGACCCAGTACTTC. Its translation is CSVERGIRETQYF.

This clonotype has more than one count but fewer than ten. The chain joins TRBV7-2 to TRBJ1-5; 9 bases agree with TRBD1. Germline CDR1 SGHTA, CDR2 FQGNSA. Unmatched junction bases numbered 3, after V lost 0 bases and J lost 6 bases. The CDR3 is made up of 15 amino acids. CDR3 sequence: CASSLAGTGFQPQHF. The CDR3 DNA is TGTGCCAGCAGCTTAGCCGGGACAGGGTTTCAGCCCCAGCATTTT.

This clonotype was counted only a few times. This rearrangement joins TRBV27 to TRBJ2-1; perhaps TRBD1 as D (5 bases). Germline CDR1 reads MNHEY; CDR2 reads SMNVEV (reference sequence). Trimming left V 4 bases short and J 10 bases short, with 11 bases between. There are 12 residues in the CDR3. Here the CDR3 reads CASSSRRQEQFF. The CDR3 nucleotides read TGTGCCAGCAGTTCCCGTCGACAGGAGCAGTTCTTC.

This clonotype has only a few counts. The chain carries TRBV20-1 and TRBJ2-1; possibly TRBD2 for D (6 bases). CDR1 is DFQATT and CDR2 is SNEGSKA in the germline V gene (reference sequence). CDR3 length: 15 residues. As DNA, the CDR3 is TGCAGCCCCAAGAGAATGGGACTCATGGGCAATGAGCAGTTCTTC. This encodes CSPKRMGLMGNEQFF.

The chain links TRBV20-1 to TRBJ2-1, with D perhaps TRBD1 or TRBD2 (5 bases each). Looked up from germline, CDR1 is DFQATT and CDR2 is SNEGSKA (reference sequence). There are 13 residues in the CDR3. The V end was cut by 4 bases, the J end by 7 bases, with 14 bases between. The CDR3 region has the DNA TGCAGTGCTACGGGACCCCTAGGGAATGAGCAGTTCTTC. This encodes CSATGPLGNEQFF.

The V call is TRBV6-2 or TRBV6-3, the J call TRBJ2-1; weak D call: TRBD2 (6 bases). V was trimmed by 6 bases and J by 6 bases, leaving 18 bases between them. Germline V gives CDR1 MNHEY, CDR2 SVGEGT. This CDR3 is 15 amino acids long. The CDR3 region has the DNA TGTGCCAGCAGCTTTGCGGGACGCGGGGCCAATGAGCAGTTCTTC. This translates into CASSFAGRGANEQFF.

This clonotype was seen a few times. V and J are TRBV25-1 and TRBJ2-5; TRBD1 or TRBD2 may be the D gene (6 bases each). Trimming left V 1 base short and J 11 bases short, with 20 bases between. The CDR3 is 15 residues long. Germline V lookup: CDR1 MGHDK, CDR2 SYGVNS. The CDR3 is CASSEWGTQQREQYF. DNA for the CDR3: TGTGCCAGCAGTGAATGGGGGACACAACAACGGGAGCAGTACTTC.

The chain couples TRBV12-3 or TRBV12-4 to TRBJ1-4; 7 bases match TRBD1. This CDR3 comprises 16 residues. V was pared by 5 bases and J by 0 bases, with 6 bases of the junction left unmatched. DNA for the CDR3: TGTGCCAGCAGTCCAGGGACAGTAACAACTAATGAAAAACTGTTTTTT. This translates into CASSPGTVTTNEKLFF.

This clonotype has just a few counts. The chain links TRBV6-5 to TRBJ1-2; D is uncertain. The CDR3 is 15 residues long. Germline V CDR1 and CDR2: MNHEY, SVGAGI. Trimming removed 6 bases at V and 2 bases at J, with 16 bases between. The CDR3 here is CASSPVESRNYGYTF. CDR3 nucleotide sequence: TGTGCCAGCAGCCCCGTTGAAAGCCGAAACTATGGCTACACCTTC.

This clonotype was recorded at least ten times. This chain joins TRBV7-2 and TRBJ2-1, with 7 bases fitting TRBD2. Trimming removed 5 bases from V and 3 bases from J; junction bases left unmatched: 10. The length of the CDR3 is 16 residues. Germline loops: CDR1 SGHTA, CDR2 FQGNSA. The CDR3 DNA reads TGTGCCAGCAGCCTACGTCGGCTAGCGGACTACAATGAGCAGTTCTTC. It encodes CASSLRRLADYNEQFF.

This clonotype has a handful of counts. V usage is TRBV7-8 and J usage is TRBJ2-4; 11 bases are a match to TRBD2. After removal of 5 bases from V and 1 base from J, the junction contained 13 bases not matched to a gene. The CDR3 is made up of 19 amino acids. Germline-derived CDR1 and CDR2 are SGHVS and FQNEAQ. CDR3 in DNA: TGTGCCAGCAGCACGGGACTAGCGGACGAGAGGGGTGCCAAAAACATTCAGTACTTC. This translates into CASSTGLADERGAKNIQYF.

Only a few counts were recorded for this clonotype. This sequence joins TRBV5-1 and TRBJ2-5; 10 bases are shared with TRBD2. TRBJ2-1 matches the DNA end more closely, so the J call is doubtful. Looked up from germline, CDR1 is SGHRS and CDR2 is YFSETQ. The CDR3 sequence is 19 residues long. The CDR3 loop is CASSLERGGPSGSYNEQFF. CDR3 DNA sequence: TGCGCCAGCAGCTTGGAGCGGGGGGGGCCCAGCGGCTCCTACAATGAGCAGTTCTTC.

This clonotype turned up a few times. V and J are TRBV27 and TRBJ2-5; 7 bases agree with TRBD1. This CDR3 comprises 14 residues. V lost 4 bases to trimming and J lost 7 bases; unmatched junction nucleotides: 9. The germline V gene encodes CDR1 MNHEY and CDR2 SMNVEV (reference sequence). In DNA, the CDR3 is TGTGCCAGCAGTTGGGGGACAGCTACCGGGACCCAGTACTTC. The encoded protein is CASSWGTATGTQYF.